A selection of T cell receptor beta chains follows, all from one sample in a study of blood T cell repertoires in COVID-19. Using immunoSEQ multiplex PCR, the repertoire was profiled, and TCRdb retains in-frame clones only, with some absent. The table lists approximately 220,000 clones, about four fifths of them singletons. The sequencing sample was made of peripheral blood. Every receptor here comes from a woman aged 40 to 50 with active or convalescent COVID-19. Both conserved end residues are part of each CDR3. The D gene is left open where the match is weak. Expanded clones get a size class; other rows say once, few or many, or leave the size out.

D gene	J gene	clone size	CDR3 length	V gene	CDR3 DNA	CDR3 protein
.	TRBJ1-2	.	13	TRBV30	TGTGCCTGGCGAAGGGGGGAGGGCTATGGCTACACCTTC	CAWRRGEGYGYTF
.	TRBJ2-1	.	11	TRBV4-2	TGTGCCAGCCTTAGCGTGAATGAGCAGTTCTTC	CASLSVNEQFF
TRBD1	TRBJ2-5	.	15	TRBV2	TGTGCCAGCAAAGAGGGACAGGGGGTTTTAAAGACCCAGTACTTC	CASKEGQGVLKTQYF
TRBD1	TRBJ1-4	.	13	TRBV28	TGTGCCAGCCAGGGGGCAACTAATGAAAAACTGTTTTTT	CASQGATNEKLFF
TRBD2	TRBJ2-3	.	15	TRBV13	TGTGCCAGCAGCTTACAAAGCGGGGCAACAGATACGCAGTATTTT	CASSLQSGATDTQYF
TRBD2	TRBJ2-3	.	18	TRBV4-2	TGTGCCAGCAGCCACGTCACCGGGACTAGCGGGAGAGGTTACGCTCCGTATTTT	CASSHVTGTSGRGYAPYF
TRBD1	TRBJ2-3	.	14	TRBV9	TGTGCCAGCAGCGTAGAACAGGGGCCAGATACGCAGTATTTT	CASSVEQGPDTQYF
TRBD1	TRBJ2-3	.	15	TRBV10-2	TGCGCCAGCAGGAGGGGACAGGGTAGCACAGATACGCAGTATTTT	CASRRGQGSTDTQYF
TRBD1	TRBJ2-7	.	16	TRBV19	TGTGCCAGTAGTATGTTACCGGGACAGGGGTCCTACGAGCAGTACTTC	CASSMLPGQGSYEQYF
TRBD1	TRBJ2-7	.	14	TRBV7-2	TGTGCCAGCAGTACGGGACAGGGCCCCTACGAGCAGTACTTC	CASSTGQGPYEQYF
TRBD2	TRBJ2-4	once	15	TRBV6-6	TGTGCCAGCAGCCTGGGGGGGTCAGCCAAAAACATTCAGTACTTC	CASSLGGSAKNIQYF
TRBD1	TRBJ1-5	once	15	TRBV5-6	TGTGCCAGCAGCGACAGGGGTCGGGGCAATCAGCCCCAGCATTTT	CASSDRGRGNQPQHF
TRBD2	TRBJ2-1	once	19	TRBV5-3	TGTGCCAGAAGCTTGGGGGGGACTAGCGGGATCGGAACCTACAATGAGCAGTTCTTC	CARSLGGTSGIGTYNEQFF
.	TRBJ2-3	.	13	TRBV6-7	TGTGCCAGCAGTAGGGGGAGCCCAGATACGCAGTATTTT	CASSRGSPDTQYF
TRBD1	TRBJ1-1	.	14	TRBV30	TGTGCCTGGAGTAGAACGGACAGGAGCACTGAAGCTTTCTTT	CAWSRTDRSTEAFF
.	TRBJ2-5	.	14	TRBV6-5	TGTGCCAGCACCCCCCGACAGACCCAAGAGACCCAGTACTTC	CASTPRQTQETQYF
.	TRBJ1-2	.	15	TRBV7-9	TGTGCCAGCAGCTTATCGGGGGGCCTTGGTTATGGCTACACCTTC	CASSLSGGLGYGYTF
.	TRBJ2-3	.	14	TRBV3-1/TRBV3-2	TGTGCCAGCAGCCAGAGCGTTAGCACAGATACGCAGTATTTT	CASSQSVSTDTQYF
.	TRBJ1-2	.	14	TRBV6-2/TRBV6-3	TGTGCCAGCAGGTACGAGGGTCCCAGCGAGGGCTACACCTTC	CASRYEGPSEGYTF
TRBD1	TRBJ2-1	few	16	TRBV24-1	TGTGCCACCAGTGTCCCGGGACAGGGGACCTACAATGAGCAGTTCTTC	CATSVPGQGTYNEQFF
.	TRBJ1-4	.	16	TRBV5-1	TGCGCCAGCAGTTCATCTCTGGGGGCCGGCAATGAAAAACTGTTTTTT	CASSSSLGAGNEKLFF
.	TRBJ1-5	.	16	TRBV15	TGTGCCACCAGCTATACGGGGGGGCCGAGCAATCAGCCCCAGCATTTT	CATSYTGGPSNQPQHF
.	TRBJ1-4	.	13	TRBV2	TGTGCCAGCAGTGAAGGGACACGCGAAAAACTGTTTTTT	CASSEGTREKLFF
TRBD1	TRBJ1-1	.	17	TRBV9	TGTGCCAGCAGCGTCCGGGACAGGGGGGCAGATTACACTGAAGCTTTCTTT	CASSVRDRGADYTEAFF
.	TRBJ2-7	once	14	TRBV7-9	TGTGCCAGCAGCCCGAGACAGAGCTCCTACGAGCAGTACTTC	CASSPRQSSYEQYF
.	TRBJ1-2	few	14	TRBV15	TGTGCCACCAGCAGAGATCGCGGGGTCGGGGGCTACACCTTC	CATSRDRGVGGYTF
.	TRBJ2-7	.	12	TRBV29-1	TGCAGCGTCCTGACAGGATTCTACGAGCAGTACTTC	CSVLTGFYEQYF
TRBD2	TRBJ2-3	few	14	TRBV24-1	TGTGCCACCAGTGAAGGAGCGGGGGGAGATACGCAGTATTTT	CATSEGAGGDTQYF
.	TRBJ2-7	once	14	TRBV5-1	TGCGCCAGCGTTCCGGGACACAAGCCGTACGAGCAGTACTTC	CASVPGHKPYEQYF
.	TRBJ2-3	.	15	TRBV3-1/TRBV3-2	TGTGCCAGCAGCCGGGGACTGGTTAGCACAGATACGCAGTATTTT	CASSRGLVSTDTQYF
.	TRBJ2-1	.	13	TRBV30	TGTGCCTGGTGCCAGGGATCCTACAATGAGCAGTTCTTC	CAWCQGSYNEQFF
TRBD1	TRBJ1-1	.	13	TRBV29-1	TGCAGCGGACTAGGACAGGTGAACACTGAAGCTTTCTTT	CSGLGQVNTEAFF
TRBD1	TRBJ1-2	.	13	TRBV24-1	TGTGCCACCAGTGAGACAGGGGGCTATGGCTACACCTTC	CATSETGGYGYTF
.	TRBJ1-3	.	15	TRBV6-1	TGTGCCAGCAGTGAAGAGCCCTACTCTGGAAACACCATATATTTT	CASSEEPYSGNTIYF
.	TRBJ2-7	once	13	TRBV6-6	TGTGCCAGCAGCCGGGGTTCTTCCTACGAGCAGTACTTC	CASSRGSSYEQYF
TRBD1	TRBJ2-7	.	13	TRBV30	TGTGCCTGGAGTACAGGGGGGCCCCGATGGCAGTACTTC	CAWSTGGPRWQYF
.	TRBJ2-5	.	13	TRBV6-6	TGTGCCAGTACGTGGGGGGATTGGGAGACCCAGTACTTC	CASTWGDWETQYF
.	TRBJ2-7	.	13	TRBV4-1	TGCGCCAGCAGCCACGGACTGTACTACGAGCAGTACTTC	CASSHGLYYEQYF
TRBD1	TRBJ1-5	.	17	TRBV6-2/TRBV6-3	TGTGCCAGCACCCCCGGCGGAGGGGGCTTTAGCAATCAGCCCCAGCATTTT	CASTPGGGGFSNQPQHF
TRBD2	TRBJ2-5	.	16	TRBV9	TGTGCCAGCAGCCCGAGCGGCGGGGGAGGAAGAGTGACCCAGTACTTC	CASSPSGGGGRVTQYF
.	TRBJ2-7	.	12	TRBV10-1	TGCGCCAGCAGTGAGGGCGGGGTCGGTGTGTACTTC	CASSEGGVGVYF
.	TRBJ1-5	.	17	TRBV18	TGTGCCAGCTCACCACCGGGGGGGACGGCGAGCAATCAGCCCCAGCATTTT	CASSPPGGTASNQPQHF
.	TRBJ1-1	once	11	TRBV6-5	TGTGCCAGCGAGATTGATACTGAAGCTTTCTTT	CASEIDTEAFF
TRBD1	TRBJ1-6	.	16	TRBV19	TGTGCCAGTAGTATTACAGGGGGCGAGGTTAATTCACCCCTCCACTTT	CASSITGGEVNSPLHF
TRBD1	TRBJ1-4	.	15	TRBV5-1	TGCGCCAGCAGCATCGGACAGGGGGGAAGTGAAAAACTGTTTTTT	CASSIGQGGSEKLFF
.	TRBJ1-5	.	12	TRBV25-1	TGTGCCAGCAGTCTCCTCAATCAGCCCCAGCATTTT	CASSLLNQPQHF
.	TRBJ2-2	.	12	TRBV11-2	TGTGCCAGCAGCTTAGGAGCCGGGGAGCTGTTTTTT	CASSLGAGELFF
TRBD1	TRBJ1-4	.	13	TRBV6-5	TGTGCCAGCAGTACAGGGGTTCATGAAAAACTGTTTTTT	CASSTGVHEKLFF
TRBD2	TRBJ2-1	.	15	TRBV4-2	TGTGCCAGCAGCGCACCCGGGACTAGCGTATATGAGCAGTTCTTC	CASSAPGTSVYEQFF